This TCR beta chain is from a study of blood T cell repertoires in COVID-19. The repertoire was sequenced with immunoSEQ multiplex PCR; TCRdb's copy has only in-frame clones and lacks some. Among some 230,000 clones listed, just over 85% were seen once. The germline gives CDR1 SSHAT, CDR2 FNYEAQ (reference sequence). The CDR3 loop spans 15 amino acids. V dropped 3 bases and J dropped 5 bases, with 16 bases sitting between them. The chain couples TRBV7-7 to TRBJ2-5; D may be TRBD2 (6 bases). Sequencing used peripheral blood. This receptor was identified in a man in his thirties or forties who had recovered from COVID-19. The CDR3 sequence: CASSFGGITGETQYF. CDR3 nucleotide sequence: TGTGCCAGCAGCTTTGGCGGGATTACGGGGGAGACCCAGTACTTC.